Below, 5 T cell receptor beta chains from the same sample are listed, as sequenced in a study of graft-versus-host responses after intestinal transplantation. Their antigens remain unidentified. Assay used: immunoSEQ multiplex PCR; TCRdb lists only in-frame clones, some missing. This sample has about 120,000 clones, with 95% found just once. The sequencing used unstimulated CD8+ T cells sorted from spleen or lymph node cells, collected before intestinal transplant. The receptors come from a human donor who received an intestinal transplant.

V and J are TRBV27 and TRBJ2-5; 7 bases match TRBD2. From germline, CDR1 is MNHEY and CDR2 SMNVEV (reference sequence). The CDR3 totals 15 residues. The trim removed 2 bases at V and 5 bases at J, leaving 8 bases unmatched. The CDR3: CASSLSTGLGETQYF. CDR3 bases: TGTGCCAGCAGTTTAAGTACAGGACTAGGGGAGACCCAGTACTTC.

About this clone itself: Its ends do not fully match the called genes, so a read error is possible. The V gene is TRBV9, the J gene TRBJ2-1, with D unresolved. The CDR3 is made up of 13 amino acids. Germline V gene lookup returns CDR1 SGDLS and CDR2 YYNGEE. The CDR3: CASSLTIGNGQFF. The CDR3 DNA reads TGTGCCAGCAGTTTGACAATCGGTAATGGGCAGTTCTTC.

This clone was recorded only once. The chain combines TRBV4-1 with TRBJ1-1, with TRBD1 identical over 8 bases. This CDR3 has 14 amino acids. V was clipped by 5 bases and J by 4 bases; unmatched bases: 6. CDR1 is MGHRA, CDR2 YSYEKL, per germline. CDR3 sequence: CASSLQGGGTEAFF. The CDR3 DNA sequence: TGCGCCAGCAGCTTACAGGGGGGAGGCACTGAAGCTTTCTTT.

The chain employs TRBV5-6 and TRBJ1-1; 11 bases match TRBD1. V shed 5 bases, J shed 1 base, and the junction held 10 bases outside the gene matches. Germline CDR1 is SGHDT and CDR2 is YYEEEE. The CDR3 contains 17 residues. Written as DNA, the CDR3 is TGTGCCAGCAGAGACGGACAGGGGGCTTTATGGAACACTGAAGCTTTCTTT. Its translation: CASRDGQGALWNTEAFF.

The chain has TRBV6-4 and TRBJ2-1; 7 bases are a match to TRBD2. The length of the CDR3 is 14 residues. Trimming at V came to 3 bases and at J to 7 bases, leaving 6 bases not matched to a gene. Germline values: CDR1 MRHNA, CDR2 SNTAGT. CDR3 nucleotide sequence: TGTGCCAGCAGTGAAGCGGGATCAGCGAATGAGCAGTTCTTC. Residues: CASSEAGSANEQFF.